Sequencing of this TCR beta chain was carried out in a study of molecular identifiers for immune sequencing clone quantification (dated by TCRdb to between 2018 and 2020). Background for the entire study: For a replicate experiment, RNA from approximately 20,000 or 100,000 naive CD8 T cells was divided into five aliquots, of which four were sequenced. CD8 T cells were used in a methods study to benchmark molecular-identifier clustering-based TCR repertoire sequencing (MIDCIRS) and TCR RNA copy counting. Summary of the overall study and its limitations: When barcode sub-clustering was omitted, TCR diversity was inflated by chimeric consensus sequences, with chimeras reaching as high as 47%. Highly expanded clone sizes could be underestimated because identical TCR molecules may share a barcode. Modeling estimated roughly 3 recovered TCR RNA copies per cell, compared with about 10 by digital PCR, which implies about 30% capture efficiency. A single cell's worth of spiked-in Jurkat TCR RNA was reported detectable even among 750,000 to 1,000,000 naive CD8 T cells. The naive libraries included spiked-in Jurkat TCR RNA (about nine copies' worth), and this Jurkat TCR RNA is not part of the donor repertoire. In CMV-specific effector cells, over 98% of molecules were held by clones above 20 RNA copies, whereas under 1% of molecules were held by such clones in naive cells.

The junction shows trimming of 4 bases on V and 2 bases on J, and the gene matches do not reach 11 bases of it. From the germline V gene, CDR1 is LGHNA and CDR2 is YSLEER. The CDR3 runs 16 residues from the cysteine to the phenylalanine. The kept DNA is CDR3 alone, 48 bases in frame from the first base. Naive CD8 T cell libraries were made from about 20,000 to 1,000,000 sorted cells using 10%, 30% or 50% of purified RNA. Naive CD8 T cells were FACS-sorted as CD8+CD4-CCR7+CD45RA+ on a BD FACSAria II into RLT Plus buffer. Around 10 TCR copies' worth of Jurkat RNA were spiked into about 20,000-1,100,000 naive CD8 T cell samples to test detection sensitivity. Enrichment of CD8 T cells was done with RosetteSep CD8+ T Cell Enrichment Cocktail plus Ficoll-Paque, and ACK red cell lysis came afterward. There are a few counts of this clonotype. Its antigen is currently not known. There are no base qualities to consult, and no much larger clone falls within one base.

The method was PCR. Reads for this sample came from an Illumina HiSeq 4000. Bulk TCR libraries were generated as previously described, with the TCR primers listed in Table S5 used. The Qiagen AllPrep DNA/RNA kit was used to purify total RNA. Before analysis, reads from multiple sequencing runs of one library were combined. Turning to the authors' computational methods: Reads were retained only if the reads had an exact TCR constant sequence, and the retained reads were trimmed to 150 nt and grouped according to their 12-nt molecular barcodes. Within each barcode group, reads were sub-clustered at a 15% Levenshtein threshold, and quality-weighted consensus sequences were built per RNA molecule. Non-functional sequences were removed, as were lower-count sequences one edit away from another. Barcode sub-clusters with fewer than 20% of the maximum read count were removed, based on fitting two negative binomial distributions. Using fastp trimming at Q25 and MiXCR clonotype assembly, TCRdb reanalyzed the public sequencing data and kept in-frame beta chains. Every CDR3 protein is listed once, alongside the most common genes and DNA of its rows. TCRdb's processing, not the study's, gives the V and J calls here. For this sample there are about half a million distinct CDR3 sequences; about a fifth appear just once. The ten largest clones take up about 0.8% of the sample.

In this chain, TRBV4-3 is recombined with TRBJ2-7; 7 central bases correspond to TRBD1. This TCR came from a human donor in good health. Some libraries in this study had Jurkat cell RNA spiked in. The sample comprised naive CD8+ T cells from blood, with Jurkat cell RNA spiked in. In the paper's terms, the cell subset or site label means: FACS-sorted CD8+CD4-CCR7+CD45RA+ naive T cells. The CDR3: CASSRAQGQEAYEQYF. The bases are TGCGCCAGCAGCCGGGCCCAAGGACAGGAAGCCTACGAGCAGTACTTC.